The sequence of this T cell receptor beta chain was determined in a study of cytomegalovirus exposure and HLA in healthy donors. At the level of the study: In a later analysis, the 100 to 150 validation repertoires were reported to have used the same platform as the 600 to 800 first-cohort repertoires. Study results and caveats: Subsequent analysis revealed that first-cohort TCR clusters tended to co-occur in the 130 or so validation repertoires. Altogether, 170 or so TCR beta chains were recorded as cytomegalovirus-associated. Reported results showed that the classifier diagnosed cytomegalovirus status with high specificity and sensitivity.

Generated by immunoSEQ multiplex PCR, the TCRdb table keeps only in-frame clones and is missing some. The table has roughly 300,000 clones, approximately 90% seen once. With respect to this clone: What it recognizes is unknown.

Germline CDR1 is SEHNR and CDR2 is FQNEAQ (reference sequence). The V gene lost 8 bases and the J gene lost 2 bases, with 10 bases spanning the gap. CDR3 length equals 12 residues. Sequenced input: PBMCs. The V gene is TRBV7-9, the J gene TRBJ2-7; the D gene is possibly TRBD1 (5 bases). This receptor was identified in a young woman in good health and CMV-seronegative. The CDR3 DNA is TGTGCCAGCGGCAGGGCGACCTACGAGCAGTACTTC. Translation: CASGRATYEQYF. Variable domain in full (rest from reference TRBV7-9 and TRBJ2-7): DTGVSQNPRHKITKRGQNVTFRCDPISEHNRLYWYRQTLGQGPEFLTYFQNEAQLEKSRLLSDRFSAERPKGSFSTLEIQRTEQGDSAMYLCASGRATYEQYFGPGTRLTVT.